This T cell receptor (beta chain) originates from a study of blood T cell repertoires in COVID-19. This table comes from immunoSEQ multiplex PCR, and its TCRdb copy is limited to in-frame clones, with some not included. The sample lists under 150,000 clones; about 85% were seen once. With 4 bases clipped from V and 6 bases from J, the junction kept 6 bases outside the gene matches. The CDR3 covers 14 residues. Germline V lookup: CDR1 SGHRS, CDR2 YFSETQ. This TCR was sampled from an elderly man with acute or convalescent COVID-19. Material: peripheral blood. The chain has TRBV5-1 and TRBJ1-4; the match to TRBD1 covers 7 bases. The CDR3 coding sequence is TGCGCCAGCAGCCCAAGGGGGCGGGATGAAAAACTGTTTTTT. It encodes CASSPRGRDEKLFF.